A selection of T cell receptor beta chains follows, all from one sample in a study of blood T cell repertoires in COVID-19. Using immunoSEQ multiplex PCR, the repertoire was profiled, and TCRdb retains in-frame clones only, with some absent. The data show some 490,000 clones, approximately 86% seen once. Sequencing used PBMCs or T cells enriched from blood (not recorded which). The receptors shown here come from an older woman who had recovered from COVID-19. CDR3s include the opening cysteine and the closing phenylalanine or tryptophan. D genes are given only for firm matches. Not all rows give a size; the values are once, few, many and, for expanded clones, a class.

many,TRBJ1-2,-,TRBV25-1,TGTGCCAGCCCACGAAAGAGGGAGAAGGACTATGGCTACACCTTC,CASPRKREKDYGYTF
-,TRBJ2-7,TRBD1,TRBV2,TGTGCCAGCAGTGGAGCCTCTAGGACAGGGCGCTACGAGCAGTACTTC,CASSGASRTGRYEQYF
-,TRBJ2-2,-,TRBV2,TGTGCCAGCAGAACCGGGACTCCTAACGGGGAGCTGTTTTTT,CASRTGTPNGELFF
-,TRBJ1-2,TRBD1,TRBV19,TGTGCCAGTAGTATCCATGGACAGGGGGCTGGCTACACCTTC,CASSIHGQGAGYTF
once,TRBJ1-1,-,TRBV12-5,TGTGCTAGTGGTTTGGTATTTGCTAATCAAAAAGCTTTCTTT,CASGLVFANQKAFF
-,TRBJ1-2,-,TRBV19,TGTGCCAGTAGTATATCAAGGAGAGGGAAGGACTATGGCTACACCTTC,CASSISRRGKDYGYTF
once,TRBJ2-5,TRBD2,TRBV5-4,TGTGCCAGCAGCTTACCGACTAGCCCGGCAGGAGAGACCCAGTACTTC,CASSLPTSPAGETQYF
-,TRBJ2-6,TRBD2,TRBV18,TGTGCCAGCTCACCCCTCGGGGGGGGGTTGGCCAACGTCCTGACTTTC,CASSPLGGGLANVLTF
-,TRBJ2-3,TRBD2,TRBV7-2,TGTGCCAGCAGCTTCGGACTAGCCCGGGCGGATACGCAGTATTTT,CASSFGLARADTQYF
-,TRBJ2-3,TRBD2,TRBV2,TGTGCCAGCAGTTTAGCGGGGGCCATGACAGATACGCAGTATTTT,CASSLAGAMTDTQYF
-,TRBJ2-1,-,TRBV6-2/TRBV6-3,TGTGCCAGCAGTTACGGGGGGGCAGGAAGGGATGAGCAGTTCTTC,CASSYGGAGRDEQFF
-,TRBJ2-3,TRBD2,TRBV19,TGTGCCAGTAGTACGGGACTAGCGGGACTCACAGATACGCAGTATTTT,CASSTGLAGLTDTQYF
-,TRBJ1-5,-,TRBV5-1,TGCGCCAGCAGCTTGGGGGACATTAATCAGCCCCAGCATTTT,CASSLGDINQPQHF
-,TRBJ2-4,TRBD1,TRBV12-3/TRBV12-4,TGTGCCAGCAGAAGGACAGGGAGAGACATTCAGTACTTC,CASRRTGRDIQYF
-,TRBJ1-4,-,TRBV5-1,TGCGCCAGCAGCCCCGTAGCCATAGGAGGAGAAAAACTGTTTTTT,CASSPVAIGGEKLFF
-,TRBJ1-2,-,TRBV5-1,TGCGCCAGCAGCCCAGGGGAGGGGAGTACAGGTGGCTACACCTTC,CASSPGEGSTGGYTF
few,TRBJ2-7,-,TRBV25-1,TGTGCCAGCAGTGATTCGGTACTTTCCTACGAGCAGTACTTC,CASSDSVLSYEQYF
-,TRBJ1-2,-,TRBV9,TGTGCCAGCAGCGTAGCGGGTTCCGGTGGCTACACCTTC,CASSVAGSGGYTF
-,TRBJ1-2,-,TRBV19,TGTGCCAGTAGTTGGCAGGGGCCCCACTATGGCTACACCTTC,CASSWQGPHYGYTF
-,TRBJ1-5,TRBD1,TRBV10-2,TGCGCCAGCAGGGACAGGTGGGGAGTTGGCAATCAGCCCCAGCATTTT,CASRDRWGVGNQPQHF
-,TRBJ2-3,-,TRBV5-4,TGTGCCAGCAGCTTGGAACTTAACACAGATACGCAGTATTTT,CASSLELNTDTQYF
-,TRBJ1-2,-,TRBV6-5,TGTGCCAGCAGTTACGCGACAGGCCACTGGGGCTACACCTTC,CASSYATGHWGYTF
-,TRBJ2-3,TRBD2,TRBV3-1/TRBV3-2,TGTGCCAGCAGCCGGATGACTAGCGGGGGAACAGATACGCAGTATTTT,CASSRMTSGGTDTQYF
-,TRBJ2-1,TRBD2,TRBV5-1,TGCGCCAGCAGCCCCGGACTAGCGGGGGGGCTAACCTTACGTGAGCAGTTCTTC,CASSPGLAGGLTLREQFF
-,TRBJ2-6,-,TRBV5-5,TGTGCCAGCAGCTTGGGAGGGACTGGGGCCAACGTCCTGACTTTC,CASSLGGTGANVLTF
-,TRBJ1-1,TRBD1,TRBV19,TGTGCCAGTCCCTATAGGGACAGCGTTATGAACACTGAAGCTTTCTTT,CASPYRDSVMNTEAFF
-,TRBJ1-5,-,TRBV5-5,TGTGCCAGCAGCTCGATAGGGGATGGGCAGCATTTT,CASSSIGDGQHF
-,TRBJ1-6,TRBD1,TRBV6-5,TGTGCCAGTGGGACAGTCTTTGGATCACCCCTCCACTTT,CASGTVFGSPLHF
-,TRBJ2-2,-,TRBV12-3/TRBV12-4,TGTGCCACCTTCCACAGGGCCGGCGGGGAGCTGTTTTTT,CATFHRAGGELFF
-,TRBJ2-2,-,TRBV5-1,TGCGCCAGCAGCTTGGGTGCTTGGCTGCTGAACACCGGGGAGCTGTTTTTT,CASSLGAWLLNTGELFF
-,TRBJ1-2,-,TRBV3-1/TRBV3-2,TGTGCCAGCAGCCGGGAAGGGGGTGACTATGGCTACACCTTC,CASSREGGDYGYTF
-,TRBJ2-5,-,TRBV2,TGTGCCAGCAGTGATGACTACCTGCGGGCGACCCAGTACTTC,CASSDDYLRATQYF
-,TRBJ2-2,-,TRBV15,TGTGCCACCAGCAGAGATCGAGTAGGGGGAATGAACACCGGGGAGCTGTTTTTT,CATSRDRVGGMNTGELFF
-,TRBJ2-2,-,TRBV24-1,TGTGCCACCAGTGATCCACGGTCAGGGGCCGGGGAGCTGTTTTTT,CATSDPRSGAGELFF
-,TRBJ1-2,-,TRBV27,TGTGCCAGCAGGCCGTCGACAGTCCTCTATGGCTACACCTTC,CASRPSTVLYGYTF
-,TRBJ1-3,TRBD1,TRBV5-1,TGCGCCAGCAGCCGAGGGACAGGGGCTGGAAACACCATATATTTT,CASSRGTGAGNTIYF
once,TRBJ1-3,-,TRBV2,TGTGCCAGCACGGGGAGTCAAACTGGGAACACCATATATTTT,CASTGSQTGNTIYF
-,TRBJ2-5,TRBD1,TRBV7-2,TGTGCCAGCAGACCAACGGGACAGGGCTTTCAGACCCAGTACTTC,CASRPTGQGFQTQYF
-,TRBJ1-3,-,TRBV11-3,TGTGCCAGCAAGGGACTGGAAAACACCATATATTTT,CASKGLENTIYF
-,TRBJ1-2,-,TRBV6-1,TGTGCCAGCAGTGAAACCCAGGGGCATCATGGCTACACCTTC,CASSETQGHHGYTF
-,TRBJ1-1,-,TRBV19,TGTGCCAGTACGACAGAAATGAACACTGAAGCTTTCTTT,CASTTEMNTEAFF
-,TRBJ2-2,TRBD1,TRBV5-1,TGCGCCAGCAGCAAAGCAGGGGGCTCGGGCACCGGGGAGCTGTTTTTT,CASSKAGGSGTGELFF
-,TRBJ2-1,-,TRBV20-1,TGCAGTGCTAGTGGAGGGCGAACCTCCAATGAGCAGTTCTTC,CSASGGRTSNEQFF
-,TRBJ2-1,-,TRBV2,TGTGCCAGCAGAGACACTGGCAGGGTTGAGCAGTTCTTC,CASRDTGRVEQFF
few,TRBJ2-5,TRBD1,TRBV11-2,TGTGCCAGCAGCGCCCGACAGGGGGTGGGAGAGACCCAGTACTTC,CASSARQGVGETQYF
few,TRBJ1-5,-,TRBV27,TGTGCCAGCAGTCCCCGAGGCAATCAGCCCCAGCATTTT,CASSPRGNQPQHF
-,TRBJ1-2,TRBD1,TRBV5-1,TGCGCCAGCAGCTTCGACAGGGACTATGGCTACACCTTC,CASSFDRDYGYTF
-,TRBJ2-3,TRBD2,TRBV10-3,TGTGCCCGGTCGAAAAGAGCGGGGAGCACAGATACGCAGTATTTT,CARSKRAGSTDTQYF
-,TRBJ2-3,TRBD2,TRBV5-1,TGCGCCAGCAGCTTGCCGCTAGCGGGGGTCACAGATACGCAGTATTTT,CASSLPLAGVTDTQYF
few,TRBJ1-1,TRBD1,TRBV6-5,TGTGCCACCGGACAGGGGGCCTGGACTGAAGCTTTCTTT,CATGQGAWTEAFF
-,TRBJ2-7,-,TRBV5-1,TGCGCCAGCAGGGGCAGGGGATCCCTCTCCTACGAGCAGTACTTC,CASRGRGSLSYEQYF
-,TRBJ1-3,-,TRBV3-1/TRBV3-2,TGTGCCAGCAGCCAACTTCTTAGGGGTACTGGAAACACCATATATTTT,CASSQLLRGTGNTIYF
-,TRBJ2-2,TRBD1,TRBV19,TGTGCCAGCTCAACCGACAGGGACACCGGGGAGCTGTTTTTT,CASSTDRDTGELFF